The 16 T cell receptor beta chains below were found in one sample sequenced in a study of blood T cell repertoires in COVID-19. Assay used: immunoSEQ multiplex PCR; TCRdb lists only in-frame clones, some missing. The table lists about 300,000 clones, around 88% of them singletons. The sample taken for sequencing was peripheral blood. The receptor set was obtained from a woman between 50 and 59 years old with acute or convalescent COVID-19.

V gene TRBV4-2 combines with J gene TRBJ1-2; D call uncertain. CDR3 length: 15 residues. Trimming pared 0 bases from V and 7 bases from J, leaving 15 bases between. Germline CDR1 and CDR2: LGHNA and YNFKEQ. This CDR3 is CASSQDLQVVFGYTF. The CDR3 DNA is TGTGCCAGCAGCCAAGATCTCCAGGTCGTGTTTGGCTACACCTTC.

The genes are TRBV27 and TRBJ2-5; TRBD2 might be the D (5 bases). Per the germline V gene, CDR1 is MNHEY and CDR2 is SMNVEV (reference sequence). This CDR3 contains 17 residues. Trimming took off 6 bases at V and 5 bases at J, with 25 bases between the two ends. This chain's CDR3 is CASSQTRPASRGETQYF. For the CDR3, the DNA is TGTGCCAGCAGCCAAACCCGTCCGGCTAGCCGAGGGGAGACCCAGTACTTC.

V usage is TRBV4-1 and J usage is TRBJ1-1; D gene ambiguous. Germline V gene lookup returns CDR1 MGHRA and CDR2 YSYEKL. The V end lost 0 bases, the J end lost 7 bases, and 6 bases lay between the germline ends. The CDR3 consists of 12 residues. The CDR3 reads CASSQDLFEAFF. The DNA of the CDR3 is TGCGCCAGCAGCCAAGATCTTTTTGAAGCTTTCTTT.

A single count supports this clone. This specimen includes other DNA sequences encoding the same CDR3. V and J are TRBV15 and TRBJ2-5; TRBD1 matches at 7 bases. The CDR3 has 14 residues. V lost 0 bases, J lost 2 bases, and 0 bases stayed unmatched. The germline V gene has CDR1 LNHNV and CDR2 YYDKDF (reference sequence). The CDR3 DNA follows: TGTGCCACCAGCAGAGACAGGGGGCAAGAGACCCAGTACTTC. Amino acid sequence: CATSRDRGQETQYF.

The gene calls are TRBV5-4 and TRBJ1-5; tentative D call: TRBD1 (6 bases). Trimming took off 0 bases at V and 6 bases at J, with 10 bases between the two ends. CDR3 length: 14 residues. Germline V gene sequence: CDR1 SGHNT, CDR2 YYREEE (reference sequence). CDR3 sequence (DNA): TGTGCCAGCAGCTTGGCGGGGGGCCGTCAGCCCCAGCATTTT. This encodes CASSLAGGRQPQHF.

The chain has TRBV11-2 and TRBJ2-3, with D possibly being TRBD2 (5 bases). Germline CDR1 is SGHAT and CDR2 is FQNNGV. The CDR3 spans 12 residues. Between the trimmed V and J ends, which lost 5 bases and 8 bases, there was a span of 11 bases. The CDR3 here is CASSLLDVTQYF. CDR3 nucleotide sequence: TGTGCCAGCAGCCTACTAGATGTTACGCAGTATTTT.

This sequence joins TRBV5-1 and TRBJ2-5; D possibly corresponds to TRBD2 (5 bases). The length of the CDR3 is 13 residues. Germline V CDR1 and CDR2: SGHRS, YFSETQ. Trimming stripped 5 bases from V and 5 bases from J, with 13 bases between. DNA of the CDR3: TGCGCCAGCAGTCCGGCGGGCCGGGAGACCCAGTACTTC. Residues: CASSPAGRETQYF.

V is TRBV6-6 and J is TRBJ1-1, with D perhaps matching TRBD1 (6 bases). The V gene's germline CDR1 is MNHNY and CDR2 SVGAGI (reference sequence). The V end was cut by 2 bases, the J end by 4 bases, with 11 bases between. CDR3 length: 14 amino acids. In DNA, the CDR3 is TGTGCCAGCAGTTACACAGGGATGCTCACTGAAGCTTTCTTT. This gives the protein CASSYTGMLTEAFF.

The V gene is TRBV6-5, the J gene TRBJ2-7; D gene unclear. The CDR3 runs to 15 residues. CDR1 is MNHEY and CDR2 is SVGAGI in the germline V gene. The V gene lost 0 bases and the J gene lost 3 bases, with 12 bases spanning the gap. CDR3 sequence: CASSYSSPVDYEQYF. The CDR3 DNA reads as TGTGCCAGCAGTTACTCTAGTCCGGTAGACTACGAGCAGTACTTC.

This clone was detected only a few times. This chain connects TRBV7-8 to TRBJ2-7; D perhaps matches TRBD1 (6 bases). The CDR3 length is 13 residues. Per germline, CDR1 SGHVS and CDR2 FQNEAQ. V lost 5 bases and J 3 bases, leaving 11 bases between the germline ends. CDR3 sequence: CASSRGQIYEQYF. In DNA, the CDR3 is TGTGCCAGCAGCAGAGGACAGATCTACGAGCAGTACTTC. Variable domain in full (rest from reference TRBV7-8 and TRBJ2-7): GAGVSQSPRYKVAKRGQDVALRCDPISGHVSLFWYQQALGQGPEFLTYFQNEAQLDKSGLPSDRFFAERPEGSVSTLKIQRTQQEDSAVYLCASSRGQIYEQYFGPGTRLTVT.

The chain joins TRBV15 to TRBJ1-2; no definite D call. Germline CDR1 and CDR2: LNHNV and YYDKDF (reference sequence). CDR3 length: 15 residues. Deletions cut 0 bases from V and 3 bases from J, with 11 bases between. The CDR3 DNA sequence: TGTGCCACCAGCAGAGATCCGCCGGGTTACTATGGCTACACCTTC. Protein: CATSRDPPGYYGYTF. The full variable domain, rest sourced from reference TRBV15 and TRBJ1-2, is DAMVIQNPRYQVTQFGKPVTLSCSQTLNHNVMYWYQQKSSQAPKLLFHYYDKDFNNEADTPDNFQSRRPNTSFCFLDIRSPGLGDTAMYLCATSRDPPGYYGYTFGSGTRLTVV.

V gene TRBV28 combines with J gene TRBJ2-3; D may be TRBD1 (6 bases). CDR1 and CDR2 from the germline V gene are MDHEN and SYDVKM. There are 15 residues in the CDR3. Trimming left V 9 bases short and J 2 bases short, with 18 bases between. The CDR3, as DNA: TGTGCCAGTTCCAGGGGCCTCAACCCCACAGATACGCAGTATTTT. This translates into CASSRGLNPTDTQYF.

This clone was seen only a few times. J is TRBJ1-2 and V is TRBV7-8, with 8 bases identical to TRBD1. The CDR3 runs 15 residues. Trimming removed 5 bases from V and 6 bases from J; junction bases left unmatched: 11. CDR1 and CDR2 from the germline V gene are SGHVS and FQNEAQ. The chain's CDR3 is CASSHGQGEVHGYTF. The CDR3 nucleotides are TGTGCCAGCAGCCATGGACAGGGTGAAGTTCATGGCTACACCTTC.

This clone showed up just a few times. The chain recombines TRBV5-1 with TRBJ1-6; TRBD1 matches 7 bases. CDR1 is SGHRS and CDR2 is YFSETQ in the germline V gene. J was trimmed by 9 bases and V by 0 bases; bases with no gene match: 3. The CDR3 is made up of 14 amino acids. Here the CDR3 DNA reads TGCGCCAGCAGCTTGGGACAGGGAACTTCACCCCTCCACTTT. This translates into CASSLGQGTSPLHF.

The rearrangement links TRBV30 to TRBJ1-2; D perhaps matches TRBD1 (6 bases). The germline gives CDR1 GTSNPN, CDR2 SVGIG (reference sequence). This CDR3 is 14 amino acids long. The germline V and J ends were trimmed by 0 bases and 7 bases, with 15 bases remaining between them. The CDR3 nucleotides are TGTGCCTGGAGTGTACTGGGCAGGGGCAGTGGCTACACCTTC. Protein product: CAWSVLGRGSGYTF.

CDR3 bases: TGCGCCAGCGCCCCGGGGACAGATTATTACTACGAGCAGTACTTC. Amino acids: CASAPGTDYYYEQYF. This chain joins TRBV5-1 and TRBJ2-7; 7 nucleotides match TRBD1. Germline assignment: CDR1 SGHRS and CDR2 YFSETQ. Trimming at V came to 7 bases and at J to 3 bases, leaving 13 bases not matched to a gene. CDR3 size: 15 residues.